Listed below are T cell receptor beta chains from one sample, sequenced in a study of blood T cells in healthy people across ages. TCRdb analysed the 5' RACE reads with MiXCR anew, one entry per CDR3 protein. The sample lists around 1,700,000 distinct CDR3 sequences, 28% occurring once. Input material: blood. The receptors come from a woman aged 25 to 45 in good health. Each CDR3 is given with its conserved first and last residue. Each record gives: J gene, clone size, V gene, D gene, CDR3 DNA, CDR3 protein. A D gene is named only where the DNA matches it firmly. Rows may omit the clone size; those that give it use once, few, many or a size class.

TRBJ1-4 | once | TRBV5-1 | . | TGCGCCAGCAGCTCGGAAATTGGGGACGAGGAGTTTTTT | CASSSEIGDEEFF
TRBJ2-1 | . | TRBV9 | . | TGTGTCAGCAGCGTAGGGGGGTCCTACAATGAGCAGTTCTTC | CVSSVGGSYNEQFF
TRBJ2-6 | . | TRBV5-1 | . | TGCGCCAGCAGCTTGGGGGACGGGACTGGGGCCAACGTCCTGACTTTC | CASSLGDGTGANVLTF
TRBJ2-1 | . | TRBV12-3/TRBV12-4 | . | TGTGCCAGCAGATTGACGGATTACAATGAGCAGTTCTTC | CASRLTDYNEQFF
TRBJ1-4 | . | TRBV20-1 | . | TGCAGTGCCTCGACCGGGGCCGGAAATGAAAAACGGTTTTTT | CSASTGAGNEKRFF
TRBJ1-2 | few | TRBV13 | . | TGTGCCAGCAGCCCACAGGGAGAGCCCCTCTATGGCTACACCTTC | CASSPQGEPLYGYTF
TRBJ1-5 | . | TRBV30 | TRBD1 | TGTGCCTCGGGGGGACAGAATAATCAGCCCCAGCATTTT | CASGGQNNQPQHF
TRBJ2-4 | many | TRBV28 | . | TGTGCCAGCAGTTTACATTCGGGCGGGGCTATCAAAAACATTCAGTACTTC | CASSLHSGGAIKNIQYF
TRBJ2-5 | many | TRBV20-1 | . | TGCAGTTCCATTCTGGCTACCCAAGAGACCCAGTACTTC | CSSILATQETQYF
TRBJ2-5 | . | TRBV7-8 | TRBD2 | TGTGCCAGCAGCTTACGGGGAGCGGGGCCGCAAGAGACCCAGTACTTC | CASSLRGAGPQETQYF
TRBJ2-7 | few | TRBV19 | TRBD2 | TGTGCCAGTAGTATGACTAGCGGGAGTTACGAGCAGTACTTC | CASSMTSGSYEQYF
TRBJ2-1 | few | TRBV7-9 | TRBD2 | TGTGCCAGCAGCTCGCCGGGACTAGCGGGGTTTTTTGAGCAGTTCTTC | CASSSPGLAGFFEQFF
TRBJ2-7 | many | TRBV4-3 | TRBD2 | TGCGCCAGCAGCCCTGAAGGACTAGCGGGGACCTACGAGCAGTACTTC | CASSPEGLAGTYEQYF
TRBJ2-7 | few | TRBV4-1 | TRBD2 | TGCGCCAGCAGCCAAACCGGGACTAGCGTCTACGAGCAGTACTTC | CASSQTGTSVYEQYF
TRBJ1-1 | . | TRBV21-1 | . | TGTGCCAGCGGGGGACAGGTCCCTTTCTTT | CASGGQVPFF
TRBJ2-1 | . | TRBV13 | . | TGTGCCAGCAGCTCTATCAGGGGCCAAGCTGGCAATGAGCAGTTCTTC | CASSSIRGQAGNEQFF
TRBJ2-1 | many | TRBV6-5 | TRBD2 | TGTGCCAGCAGTTACATGGGACTAGCGGGGCGAGCCCCTAGTGAGCAGTTCTTC | CASSYMGLAGRAPSEQFF
TRBJ2-6 | few | TRBV12-3/TRBV12-4 | . | TGTGCCAGCAGAACCCAGGTTTCTGGGGCCAACGTCCTGACTTTC | CASRTQVSGANVLTF
TRBJ2-1 | few | TRBV20-1 | . | TGCAGTGCTAGAAGTCTGGCAGGCAATGAGCAGTTCTTC | CSARSLAGNEQFF
TRBJ2-1 | many | TRBV7-9 | . | TGTGCCAGCAGCTCGGCTAGCAGCTCCTACAATGAGCAGTTCTTC | CASSSASSSYNEQFF
TRBJ1-1 | once | TRBV4-2 | . | TGTGCCAGCAGCCAAGACGCAGGGGCGACTGAAGCTTTCTTT | CASSQDAGATEAFF
TRBJ1-6 | . | TRBV5-1 | . | TGCGCCAGCAGCTTGGCAGGGGCGGTAACACCCCTCCACTTT | CASSLAGAVTPLHF
TRBJ2-7 | few | TRBV4-1 | TRBD2 | TGCGCCAGCAGCCAAGTGGCAGCGGGGGGTACCTCCTACGAGCAGTACTTC | CASSQVAAGGTSYEQYF
TRBJ1-2 | few | TRBV9 | . | TGTGCCAACAGCGCGCAGGGGAGGGACTATGGCTACACCTTC | CANSAQGRDYGYTF
TRBJ1-5 | few | TRBV4-1 | . | TGCGCCAGCAGCCAAGATGGGTCAGGGAGCGATCAGCCCCAGCATTTT | CASSQDGSGSDQPQHF
TRBJ1-2 | few | TRBV5-5 | TRBD1 | TGTGCCAGCAGCTCCGGGACAGGGAACGGGAACTATGGCTACACCTTC | CASSSGTGNGNYGYTF
TRBJ1-1 | . | TRBV5-1 | . | TGCGCCAGCAGCTTGGGAGACGGAATATCTGAAGCTTTCTTT | CASSLGDGISEAFF
TRBJ2-7 | . | TRBV4-3 | TRBD1 | TGCGCCAGCAGCCAAGATATCACTCTTCCAGGGGGCGAGCAGTACTTC | CASSQDITLPGGEQYF
TRBJ2-1 | . | TRBV28 | . | TGTGCCAGCAGTTCGATGGTAAGGTACGCTCGCTACAATGAGCAGTTCTTC | CASSSMVRYARYNEQFF
TRBJ2-2 | few | TRBV5-1 | . | TGCGCCAGCAGCTTACAGGCCTCTAGCCGGGAGCTGTTTTTT | CASSLQASSRELFF
TRBJ2-6 | many | TRBV20-1 | TRBD1 | TGCAGTGCTGCCCACAACAGGGGGAGAGGGGCCAACGTCCTGACTTTC | CSAAHNRGRGANVLTF
TRBJ2-3 | . | TRBV20-1 | TRBD1 | TGCGCCCTCCCGGGACAGGGGGCAGATACGCAGTATTTT | CALPGQGADTQYF
TRBJ2-1 | few | TRBV5-1 | TRBD2 | TGCGCCAGCAGCTTGGCCGGGCTAGCGGGGATCTACAATGAGCAGTTCTTC | CASSLAGLAGIYNEQFF
TRBJ2-7 | . | TRBV19 | . | TGTGCCAGTAGTAAGTTAAGGGATGGCCTCTACGAGCAGTACTTC | CASSKLRDGLYEQYF
TRBJ2-5 | few | TRBV20-1 | TRBD2 | TGCAGTGCTAGAGTAGCTAGCGGGGCGGGGGAGACCCAGTACTTC | CSARVASGAGETQYF
TRBJ2-5 | few | TRBV7-2 | . | TGTGCCAGCAGCGATCAGGGGGAGACCCAGTACTTC | CASSDQGETQYF
TRBJ2-1 | few | TRBV6-5 | TRBD1 | TGTGCCAGCAGTTACTCACAGGGGGCGTACAATGAGCAGTTCTTC | CASSYSQGAYNEQFF
TRBJ1-6 | few | TRBV29-1 | TRBD1 | TGCAGCGTTGGACCGGGACAGGGTAATTCACCCCTCCACTTT | CSVGPGQGNSPLHF
TRBJ2-7 | few | TRBV20-1 | . | TGCAGTGCTGCTGATGGGCAGACCTACGAGCAGTACTTC | CSAADGQTYEQYF
TRBJ2-7 | few | TRBV28 | TRBD2 | TGTGCCAGCAGGCCCCGGGGGGGGGCAAAGGACGAGCAGTACTTC | CASRPRGGAKDEQYF